This is a list of T cell receptor beta chains from one sample in a study of blood T cells in healthy people across ages. MiXCR, run by TCRdb on the 5' RACE reads, gives a single entry per CDR3 protein. Among 780,000 or so distinct CDR3 sequences, approximately 53% were seen once, and the ten largest hold around 41%. Sequencing was performed on blood. These receptor sequences come from a man aged 80 or over in good health. Both conserved end residues are part of each CDR3. A D gene is named only where the DNA matches it firmly. Expanded clones are given a class, and other clones once, few, many or no size at all.

clone_size	d_call	v_call	j_call	cdr3_length	cdr3_aa	cdr3_nt
-	TRBD2	TRBV20-1	TRBJ2-5	14	CSATSSGRMETQYF	TGCAGTGCTACGTCTAGCGGGAGAATGGAGACCCAGTACTTC
-	-	TRBV10-3	TRBJ2-7	15	CAISDAHEFPYEQYF	TGTGCCATCAGTGACGCACATGAATTTCCCTACGAGCAGTACTTC
-	-	TRBV7-3	TRBJ2-3	14	CASSSAGTTDTQYF	TGTGCCAGCAGCTCAGCGGGGACAACAGATACGCAGTATTTT
few	TRBD2	TRBV20-1	TRBJ2-7	14	CSAIRTSGRGEQYF	TGCAGTGCTATACGAACTAGCGGGAGAGGCGAGCAGTACTTC
-	TRBD1	TRBV20-1	TRBJ1-1	14	CSAPGGPMNTEAFF	TGCAGTGCCCCAGGGGGACCTATGAACACTGAAGCTTTCTTT
-	TRBD2	TRBV5-1	TRBJ2-3	17	CASSPFLTLAAADTQYF	TGCGCCAGCAGCCCTTTCCTTACTCTAGCGGCCGCAGATACGCAGTATTTT
few	-	TRBV15	TRBJ2-5	15	CATSRSGGYQETQYF	TGTGCCACCAGCAGAAGCGGAGGGTACCAAGAGACCCAGTACTTC
once	TRBD1	TRBV10-1	TRBJ2-7	14	CASSPGTDAYEQYF	TGCGCCAGCAGCCCCGGGACAGACGCCTACGAGCAGTACTTC
few	TRBD2	TRBV3-1	TRBJ2-1	20	CASSQDAPTSGTISYNEQFF	TGTGCCAGCAGCCAAGATGCCCCGACTAGCGGGACGATCTCCTACAATGAGCAGTTCTTC
-	-	TRBV6-1	TRBJ2-1	13	CASSERNFNEQFF	TGTGCCAGCAGTGAAAGGAATTTCAATGAGCAGTTCTTC
-	TRBD1	TRBV5-6	TRBJ2-7	13	CASTQGQTYEQYF	TGTGCCAGCACACAGGGGCAAACCTACGAGCAGTACTTC
-	TRBD2	TRBV20-1	TRBJ2-1	15	CRPGRGLTPYNEQFF	TGCAGGCCAGGGCGGGGGTTGACCCCCTACAATGAGCAGTTCTTC
-	TRBD2	TRBV6-1	TRBJ2-3	16	CASLGGRAGALRYAYF	TGTGCCAGCCTGGGGGGCCGAGCGGGAGCTCTCAGATACGCGTATTTT
few	-	TRBV9	TRBJ1-2	15	CASSGPREGQYGYTF	TGTGCCAGCAGCGGACCCCGGGAGGGGCAATATGGCTACACCTTC
-	-	TRBV18	TRBJ2-1	13	CASSPAGRLEQFF	TGTGCCAGCTCACCGGCGGGACGACTCGAGCAGTTCTTC
-	-	TRBV10-1	TRBJ1-2	11	CSSMKDYGYTF	TGCTCCAGCATGAAAGACTATGGCTACACCTTC
few	-	TRBV7-9	TRBJ2-3	15	CASSFWTAHTDTQYF	TGTGCCAGCAGCTTCTGGACAGCCCACACAGATACGCAGTATTTT
-	-	TRBV7-3	TRBJ2-4	13	CASSRGAKNIQYF	TGTGCCAGCAGTAGGGGAGCCAAAAACATTCAGTACTTC
-	-	TRBV18	TRBJ2-1	17	CASSPPAGQSSYNEQFF	TGTGCCAGCTCACCACCGGCAGGGCAGAGCTCCTACAATGAGCAGTTCTTC
few	-	TRBV5-1	TRBJ2-7	16	CASSPTGTSSSYEQYF	TGCGCCAGCAGCCCAACAGGGACCTCGAGCTCCTACGAGCAGTACTTC
-	-	TRBV4-2	TRBJ1-4	15	CASSPRTGGNEKLFF	TGTGCCAGCAGCCCCCGGACCGGCGGGAATGAAAAACTGTTTTTT
-	-	TRBV5-4	TRBJ2-7	13	CASTQQGGHEQYF	TGTGCCAGCACCCAACAGGGAGGCCACGAGCAGTACTTC
-	TRBD2	TRBV2	TRBJ2-1	15	CASSSGTSGGGEQFF	TGTGCCAGCAGTTCCGGGACTAGCGGGGGCGGTGAGCAGTTCTTC
-	TRBD1	TRBV20-1	TRBJ2-3	13	CSAIRQGLDTQYF	TGCAGTGCTATAAGACAGGGTTTAGATACGCAGTATTTT
once	TRBD2	TRBV24-1	TRBJ2-5	17	CATSDSGTSGRRETQYF	TGTGCCACCAGTGACTCCGGGACTAGCGGGAGGAGAGAGACCCAGTACTTC
-	-	TRBV18	TRBJ2-7	13	CASSTTAMYEQYF	TGTGCCAGCTCAACCACAGCGATGTACGAGCAGTACTTC
-	TRBD1	TRBV14	TRBJ1-2	14	CASSQRRQGYGYTF	TGTGCCAGCAGCCAGAGGAGACAGGGATATGGCTACACCTTC